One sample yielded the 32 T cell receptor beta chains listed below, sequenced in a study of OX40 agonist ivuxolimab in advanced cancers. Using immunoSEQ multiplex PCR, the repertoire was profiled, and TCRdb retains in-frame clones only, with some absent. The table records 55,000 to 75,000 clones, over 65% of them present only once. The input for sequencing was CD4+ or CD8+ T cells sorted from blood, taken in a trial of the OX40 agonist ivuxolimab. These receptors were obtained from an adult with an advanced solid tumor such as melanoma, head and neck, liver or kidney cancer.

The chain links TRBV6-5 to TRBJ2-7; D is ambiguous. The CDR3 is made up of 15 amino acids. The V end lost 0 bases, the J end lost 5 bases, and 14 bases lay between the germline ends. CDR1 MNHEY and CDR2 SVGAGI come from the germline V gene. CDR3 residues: CASSYSLGSYHEQYF. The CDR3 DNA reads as TGTGCCAGCAGTTACTCGCTAGGTTCGTACCACGAGCAGTACTTC.

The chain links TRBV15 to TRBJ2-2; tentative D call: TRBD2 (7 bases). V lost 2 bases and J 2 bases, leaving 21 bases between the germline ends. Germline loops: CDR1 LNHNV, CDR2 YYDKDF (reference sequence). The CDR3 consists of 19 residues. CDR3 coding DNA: TGTGCCACCAGCAGATTAAACACGGGGGGCGGGACTAACACCGGGGAGCTGTTTTTT. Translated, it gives CATSRLNTGGGTNTGELFF. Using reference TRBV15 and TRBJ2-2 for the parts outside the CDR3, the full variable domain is DAMVIQNPRYQVTQFGKPVTLSCSQTLNHNVMYWYQQKSSQAPKLLFHYYDKDFNNEADTPDNFQSRRPNTSFCFLDIRSPGLGDTAMYLCATSRLNTGGGTNTGELFFGEGSRLTVL.

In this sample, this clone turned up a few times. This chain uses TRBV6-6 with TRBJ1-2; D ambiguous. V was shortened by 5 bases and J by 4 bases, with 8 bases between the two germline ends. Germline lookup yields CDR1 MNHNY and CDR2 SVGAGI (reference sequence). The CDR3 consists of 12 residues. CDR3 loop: CASSVHLYGYTF. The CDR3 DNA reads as TGTGCCAGCAGTGTCCACCTCTATGGCTACACCTTC.

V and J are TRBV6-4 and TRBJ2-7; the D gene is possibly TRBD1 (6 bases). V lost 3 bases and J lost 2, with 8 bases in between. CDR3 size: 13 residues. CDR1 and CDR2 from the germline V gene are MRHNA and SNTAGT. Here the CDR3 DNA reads TGTGCCAGCAGTGATCAGGGGACCTACGAGCAGTACTTC. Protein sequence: CASSDQGTYEQYF.

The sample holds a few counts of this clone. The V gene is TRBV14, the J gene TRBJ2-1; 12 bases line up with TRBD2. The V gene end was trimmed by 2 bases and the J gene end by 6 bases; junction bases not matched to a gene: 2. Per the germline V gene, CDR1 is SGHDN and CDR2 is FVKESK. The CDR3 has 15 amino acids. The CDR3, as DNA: TGTGCCAGCAGCCAACTAGCGGGAGGGGGCAATGAGCAGTTCTTC. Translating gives CASSQLAGGGNEQFF.

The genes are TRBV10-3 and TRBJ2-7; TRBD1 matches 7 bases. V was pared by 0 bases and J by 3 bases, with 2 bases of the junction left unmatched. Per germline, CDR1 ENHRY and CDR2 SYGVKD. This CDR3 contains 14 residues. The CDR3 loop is CAISESRGNYEQYF. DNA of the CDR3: TGTGCCATCAGTGAGTCCAGGGGGAACTACGAGCAGTACTTC.

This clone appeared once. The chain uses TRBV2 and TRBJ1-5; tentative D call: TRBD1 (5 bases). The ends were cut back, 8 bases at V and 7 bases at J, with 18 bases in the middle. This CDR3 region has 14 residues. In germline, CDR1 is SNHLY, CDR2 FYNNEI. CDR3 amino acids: CASDLAQGGQPQHF. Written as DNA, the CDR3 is TGTGCCAGCGACCTAGCGCAGGGAGGCCAGCCCCAGCATTTT.

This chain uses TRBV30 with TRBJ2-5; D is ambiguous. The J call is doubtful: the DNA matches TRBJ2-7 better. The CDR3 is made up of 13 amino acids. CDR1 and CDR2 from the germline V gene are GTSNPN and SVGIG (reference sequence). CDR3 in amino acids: CAGVTGLTVEQYF. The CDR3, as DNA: TGTGCCGGGGTTACGGGTTTAACTGTCGAGCAGTACTTC.

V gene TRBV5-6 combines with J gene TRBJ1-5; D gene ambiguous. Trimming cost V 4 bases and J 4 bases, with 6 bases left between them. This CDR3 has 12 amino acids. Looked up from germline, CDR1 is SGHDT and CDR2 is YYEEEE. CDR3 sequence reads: CASSLKNQPQHF. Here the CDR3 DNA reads TGTGCCAGCAGCCTTAAAAATCAGCCCCAGCATTTT. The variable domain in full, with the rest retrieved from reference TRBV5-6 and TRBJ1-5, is DAGVTQSPTHLIKTRGQQVTLRCSPKSGHDTVSWYQQALGQGPQFIFQYYEEEERQRGNFPDRFSGHQFPNYSSELNVNALLLGDSALYLCASSLKNQPQHFGDGTRLSIL.

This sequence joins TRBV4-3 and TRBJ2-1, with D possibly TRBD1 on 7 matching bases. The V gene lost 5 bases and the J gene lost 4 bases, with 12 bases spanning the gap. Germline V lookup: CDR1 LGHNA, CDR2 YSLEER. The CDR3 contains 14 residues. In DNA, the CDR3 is TGCGCCAGCAGCTCCCAGGGGGGATACAATGAGCAGTTCTTC. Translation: CASSSQGGYNEQFF.

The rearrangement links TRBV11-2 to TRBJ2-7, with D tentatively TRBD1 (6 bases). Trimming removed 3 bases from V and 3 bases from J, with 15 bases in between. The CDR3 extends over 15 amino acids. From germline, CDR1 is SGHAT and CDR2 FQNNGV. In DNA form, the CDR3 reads TGTGCCAGCAGCTTCAGGGGCCATCAAGACTACGAGCAGTACTTC. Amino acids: CASSFRGHQDYEQYF.

The CDR3 sequence is CAIADLAKNIQYF. The CDR3 coding sequence is TGTGCCATCGCGGACTTAGCCAAAAACATTCAGTACTTC. The chain employs TRBV19 and TRBJ2-4, with a tentative D call TRBD2 (5 bases). CDR3 length equals 13 residues. Trimming took off 10 bases at V and 0 bases at J, with 10 bases between the two ends. The V gene's germline CDR1 is LNHDA and CDR2 SQIVND (reference sequence).

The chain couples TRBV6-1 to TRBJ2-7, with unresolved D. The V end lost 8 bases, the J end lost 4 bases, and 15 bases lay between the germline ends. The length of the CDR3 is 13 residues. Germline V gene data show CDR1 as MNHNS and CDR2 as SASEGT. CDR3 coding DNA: TGTGCCAGCGCCCTCGAAATCCAGTACGAGCAGTACTTC. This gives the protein CASALEIQYEQYF.

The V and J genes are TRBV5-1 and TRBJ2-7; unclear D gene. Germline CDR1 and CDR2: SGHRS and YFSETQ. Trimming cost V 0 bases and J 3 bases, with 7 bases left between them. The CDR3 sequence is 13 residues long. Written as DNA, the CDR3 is TGCGCCAGCAGCTTGGTGGTCGGCTACGAGCAGTACTTC. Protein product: CASSLVVGYEQYF.

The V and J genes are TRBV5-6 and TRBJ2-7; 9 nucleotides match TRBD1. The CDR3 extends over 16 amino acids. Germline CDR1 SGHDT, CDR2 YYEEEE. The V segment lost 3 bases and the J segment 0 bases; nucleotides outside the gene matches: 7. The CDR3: CASSWGTGSSSYEQYF. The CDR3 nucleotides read TGTGCCAGCAGCTGGGGGACAGGGTCAAGCTCCTACGAGCAGTACTTC.

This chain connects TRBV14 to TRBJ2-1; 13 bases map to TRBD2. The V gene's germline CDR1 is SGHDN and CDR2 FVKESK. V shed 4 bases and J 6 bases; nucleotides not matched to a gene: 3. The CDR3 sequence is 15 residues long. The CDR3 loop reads CASSPTSGGANEQFF. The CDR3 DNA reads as TGTGCCAGCAGCCCCACTAGCGGGGGGGCCAATGAGCAGTTCTTC.

The CDR3 nucleotides read TGTGCCAGCAGTTACCAGGGGGGGAGTTCACCCCTCCACTTT. Translation: CASSYQGGSSPLHF. The chain couples TRBV6-5 to TRBJ1-6, with TRBD1 identical over 7 bases. V lost 2 bases and J lost 9; bases outside the gene matches: 4. Germline values: CDR1 MNHEY, CDR2 SVGAGI. The CDR3 runs to 14 residues.

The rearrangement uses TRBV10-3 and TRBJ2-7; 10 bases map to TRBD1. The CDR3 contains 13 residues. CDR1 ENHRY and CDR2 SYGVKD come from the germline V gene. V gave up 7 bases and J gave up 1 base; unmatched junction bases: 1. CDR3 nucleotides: TGTGCCATCACGGGACAGGGGTCCTACGAGCAGTACTTC. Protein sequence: CAITGQGSYEQYF.

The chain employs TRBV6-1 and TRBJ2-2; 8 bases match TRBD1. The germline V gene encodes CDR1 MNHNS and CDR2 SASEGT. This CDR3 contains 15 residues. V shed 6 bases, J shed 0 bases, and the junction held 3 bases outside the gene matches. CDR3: CASRDRASNTGELFF. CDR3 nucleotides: TGTGCCAGCAGGGACAGGGCATCGAACACCGGGGAGCTGTTTTTT.

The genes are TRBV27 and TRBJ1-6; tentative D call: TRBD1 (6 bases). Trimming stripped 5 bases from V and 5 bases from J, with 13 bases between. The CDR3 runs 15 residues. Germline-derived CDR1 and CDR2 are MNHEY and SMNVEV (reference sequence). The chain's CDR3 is CASSPLWTDNSPLHF. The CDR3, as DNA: TGTGCCAGCAGTCCTCTTTGGACAGATAATTCACCCCTCCACTTT.

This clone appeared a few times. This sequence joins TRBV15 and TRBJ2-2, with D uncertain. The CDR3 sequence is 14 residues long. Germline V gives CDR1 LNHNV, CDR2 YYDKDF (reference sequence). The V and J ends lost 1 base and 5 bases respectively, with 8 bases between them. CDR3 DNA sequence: TGTGCCACCAGCAGAGTTAGTACAACCGGGGAGCTGTTTTTT. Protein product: CATSRVSTTGELFF. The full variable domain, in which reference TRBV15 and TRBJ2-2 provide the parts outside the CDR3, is DAMVIQNPRYQVTQFGKPVTLSCSQTLNHNVMYWYQQKSSQAPKLLFHYYDKDFNNEADTPDNFQSRRPNTSFCFLDIRSPGLGDTAMYLCATSRVSTTGELFFGEGSRLTVL.

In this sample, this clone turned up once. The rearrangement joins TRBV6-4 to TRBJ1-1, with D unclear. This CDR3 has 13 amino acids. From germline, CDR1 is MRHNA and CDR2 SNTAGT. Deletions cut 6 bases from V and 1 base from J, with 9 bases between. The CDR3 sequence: CASRDRENTEAFF. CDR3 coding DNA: TGTGCCAGCAGGGACCGGGAGAACACTGAAGCTTTCTTT.

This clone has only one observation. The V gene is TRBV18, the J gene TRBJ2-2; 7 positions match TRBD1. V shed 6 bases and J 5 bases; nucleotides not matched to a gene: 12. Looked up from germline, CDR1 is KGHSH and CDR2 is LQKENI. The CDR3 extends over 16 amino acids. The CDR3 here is CASSKSYRGSTGELFF. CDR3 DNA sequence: TGTGCCAGCTCCAAAAGTTACAGGGGATCAACCGGGGAGCTGTTTTTT.

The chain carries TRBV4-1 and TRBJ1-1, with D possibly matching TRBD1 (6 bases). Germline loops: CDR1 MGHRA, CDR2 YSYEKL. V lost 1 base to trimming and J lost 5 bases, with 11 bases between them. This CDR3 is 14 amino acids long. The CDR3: CASSQGGGATEAFF. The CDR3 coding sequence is TGCGCCAGCAGCCAAGGAGGGGGGGCGACTGAAGCTTTCTTT.

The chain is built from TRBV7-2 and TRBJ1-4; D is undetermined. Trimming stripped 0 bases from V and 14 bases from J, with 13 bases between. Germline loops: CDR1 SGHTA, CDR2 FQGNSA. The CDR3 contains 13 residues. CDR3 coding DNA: TGTGCCAGCAGCTTAGCCTCTTCACAAGGGCTGTTTTTT. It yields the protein CASSLASSQGLFF.

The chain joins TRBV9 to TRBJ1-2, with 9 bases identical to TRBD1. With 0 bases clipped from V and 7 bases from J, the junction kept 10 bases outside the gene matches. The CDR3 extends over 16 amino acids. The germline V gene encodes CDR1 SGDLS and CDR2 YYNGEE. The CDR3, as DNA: TGTGCCAGCAGCGTAGGGGGTGGACAGGGGCTTAGTGGCTACACCTTC. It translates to CASSVGGGQGLSGYTF.

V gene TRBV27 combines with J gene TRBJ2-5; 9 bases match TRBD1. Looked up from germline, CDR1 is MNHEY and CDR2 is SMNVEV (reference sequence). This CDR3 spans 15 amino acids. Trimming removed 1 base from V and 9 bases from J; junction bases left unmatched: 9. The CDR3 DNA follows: TGTGCCAGCAGTTTATTTACAGGGGGCTCAGGGGCCCAGTACTTC. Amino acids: CASSLFTGGSGAQYF.

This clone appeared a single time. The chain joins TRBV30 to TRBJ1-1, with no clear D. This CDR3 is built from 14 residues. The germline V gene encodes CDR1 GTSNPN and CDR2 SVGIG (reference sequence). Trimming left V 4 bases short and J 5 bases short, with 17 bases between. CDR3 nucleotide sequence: TGTGCCTGGATATTCGGGAGCGGTACGACTGAAGCTTTCTTT. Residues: CAWIFGSGTTEAFF.

The CDR3 coding sequence is TGTGCCAGCAGCTTAGCACAGGGGGGAGTTGGGGAGCAGTTCTTC. Translating it yields CASSLAQGGVGEQFF. The rearrangement joins TRBV7-6 to TRBJ2-1; 8 bases align to TRBD1. V shed 0 bases, J shed 10 bases, and the junction held 8 bases outside the gene matches. The CDR3 is 15 amino acids. Germline assignment: CDR1 SGHVS and CDR2 FNYEAQ.

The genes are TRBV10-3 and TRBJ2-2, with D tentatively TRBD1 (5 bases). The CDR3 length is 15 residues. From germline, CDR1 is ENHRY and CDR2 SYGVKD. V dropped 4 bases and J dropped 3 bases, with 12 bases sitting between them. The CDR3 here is CAISALVGDTGELFF. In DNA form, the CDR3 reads TGTGCCATCAGTGCTTTGGTAGGGGACACCGGGGAGCTGTTTTTT.

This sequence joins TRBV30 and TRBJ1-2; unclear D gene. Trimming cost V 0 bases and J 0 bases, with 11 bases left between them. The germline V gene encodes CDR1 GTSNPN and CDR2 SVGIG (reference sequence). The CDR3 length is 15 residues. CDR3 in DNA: TGTGCCTGGAGTGTACTTCGACCAGCTAACTATGGCTACACCTTC. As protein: CAWSVLRPANYGYTF.

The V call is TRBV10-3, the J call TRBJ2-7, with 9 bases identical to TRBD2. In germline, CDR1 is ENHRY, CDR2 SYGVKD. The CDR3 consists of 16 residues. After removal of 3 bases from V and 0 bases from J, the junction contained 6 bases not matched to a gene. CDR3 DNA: TGTGCCATCAGTGATTCGGGCGGGAGGGGCTCCTACGAGCAGTACTTC. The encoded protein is CAISDSGGRGSYEQYF.